This T cell receptor beta chain was profiled in a study of blood T cell repertoires in COVID-19. V lost 1 base and J 1 base, leaving 13 bases between the germline ends. CDR1 LGHDT and CDR2 YNNKEL come from the germline V gene (reference sequence). The CDR3 length is 16 residues. Profiled with immunoSEQ multiplex PCR; TCRdb holds only in-frame clones, not every one. The sample lists over 150,000 clones; about 85% were seen once. The V and J genes are TRBV3-1 (or the pseudogene TRBV3-2) and TRBJ1-1, with D possibly being TRBD1 (6 bases). The sequence was obtained from a woman aged 55-70 years with COVID-19, enrolled during active disease. The specimen was peripheral blood. The CDR3, as DNA: TGTGCCAGCAGCCAAGCCCTGGGGGGGGCGAACACTGAAGCTTTCTTT. This codes for CASSQALGGANTEAFF.